The T cell receptor beta chain described here comes from a study of CD8 T cells in Susac syndrome. The V and J ends lost 0 bases and 4 bases respectively, with 7 bases between them. Germline CDR1 GTSNPN, CDR2 SVGIG (reference sequence). This CDR3 is 13 amino acids long. An input of about 0.5 to 1 ug of RNA was subjected to reverse transcription using random hexamers. Amplification of TCR beta CDR3 across 54 Vbeta and 13 Jbeta was performed with immunoSEQ multiplex PCR. TCRdb redid the calling of the immunoSEQ multiplex PCR reads with MiXCR, one entry per CDR3 protein. This table has 330,000 or so distinct CDR3 sequences, 89% appearing once. Negative isolation was applied to CD8+ and CD4+ T cells, and FACS enrichment was applied to TEMRA cells.

Source material: CD8+ T cells from PBMCs. This TCR came from a human donor with multiple sclerosis. The chain uses TRBV30 and TRBJ1-5; no clear D gene. DNA of the CDR3: TGTGCCTGGAGTGTAAACCAGAATCAGCCCCAGCATTTT. Protein product: CAWSVNQNQPQHF.